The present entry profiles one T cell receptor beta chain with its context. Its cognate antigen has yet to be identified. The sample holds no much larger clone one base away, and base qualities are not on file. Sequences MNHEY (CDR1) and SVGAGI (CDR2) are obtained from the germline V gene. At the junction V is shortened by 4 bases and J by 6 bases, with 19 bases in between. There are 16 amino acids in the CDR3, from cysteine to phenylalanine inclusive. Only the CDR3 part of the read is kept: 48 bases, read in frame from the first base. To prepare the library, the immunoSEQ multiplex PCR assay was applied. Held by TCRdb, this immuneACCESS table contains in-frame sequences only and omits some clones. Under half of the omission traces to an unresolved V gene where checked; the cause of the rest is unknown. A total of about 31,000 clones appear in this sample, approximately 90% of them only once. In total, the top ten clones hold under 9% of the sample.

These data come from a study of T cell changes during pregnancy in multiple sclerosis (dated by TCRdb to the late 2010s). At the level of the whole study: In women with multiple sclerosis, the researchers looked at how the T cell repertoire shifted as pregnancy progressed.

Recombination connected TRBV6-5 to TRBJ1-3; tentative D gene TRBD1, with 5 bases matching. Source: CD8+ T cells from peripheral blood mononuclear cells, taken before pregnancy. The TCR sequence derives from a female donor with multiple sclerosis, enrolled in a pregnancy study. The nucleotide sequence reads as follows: TGTGCCAGCAGTTCAAGGAGGGGAGGCTTATTAAACACCATATATTTT. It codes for CASSSRRGGLLNTIYF.